This entry concerns a single T cell receptor (beta chain). CDR1 is MNHEY, CDR2 SVGAGI, per germline. The ends were cut back, 5 bases at V and 7 bases at J, with 12 bases in the middle. The CDR3 has 13 residues. The sample originates from a study of blood T cell repertoires in COVID-19. On the study more broadly: The cDNA or gDNA used as material had been derived from T cells, B-cell-depleted T cells, or PBMCs.

Only in-frame clones appear in the TCRdb table, and some are missing; sequencing was by immunoSEQ multiplex PCR. In the table there are under 85,000 clones, 65% to 85% of which are singletons. This chain links TRBV6-5 with TRBJ2-1; D is perhaps TRBD1 (6 bases). The TCR sequence derives from a man aged 55 to 70 with active or convalescent COVID-19. Sequenced material: peripheral blood. The CDR3 region has the DNA TGTGCCAGCAGTCTCAACAGGGAAAATGAGCAGTTCTTC. Its translation: CASSLNRENEQFF.